A selection of T cell receptor beta chains follows, all from one sample in a study of T cell changes during pregnancy in multiple sclerosis. Here immunoSEQ multiplex PCR was the method, and the copy in TCRdb shows in-frame clones only, minus some. Of about 50,000 clones listed, 85% to 95% are singletons. The sample here was CD4+ T cells from peripheral blood mononuclear cells, taken after pregnancy. The receptors stem from a female donor in good health, enrolled as a control in a pregnancy study. The CDR3 runs from the conserved cysteine through the conserved F or W. A D gene is named only where the DNA matches it firmly. Rows may omit the clone size; those that give it use once, few, many or a size class.

d_call	clone_size	v_call	j_call	cdr3_nt	cdr3_aa
TRBD1	-	TRBV5-4	TRBJ2-7	TGTGCCAGCGGAGGACAGGGGCGGGACGAGCAGTACTTC	CASGGQGRDEQYF
TRBD2	-	TRBV10-3	TRBJ2-2	TGTGCCAATGAATCGACTAGCGGGAGGTTCAGGACCGGGGAGCTGTTTTTT	CANESTSGRFRTGELFF
TRBD1	-	TRBV18	TRBJ2-7	TGTGCCAGCTCGCCTCGACAGGGAACGTACGAGCAGTACTTC	CASSPRQGTYEQYF
TRBD1	-	TRBV11-2	TRBJ2-5	TGTGCCAGCAACAGGGGGCAAGGGACCCAGTACTTC	CASNRGQGTQYF
-	-	TRBV19	TRBJ2-2	TGTGCCAGTAAGCCAGACAGCATGGGAACCGGGGAGCTGTTTTTT	CASKPDSMGTGELFF
TRBD1	few	TRBV7-9	TRBJ2-7	TGTGCCAGCAGCAATTACAGGGGGTACGAGCAGTACTTC	CASSNYRGYEQYF
-	few	TRBV2	TRBJ2-7	TGTGCCAGCAGCGCCTACGAGCAGTACTTC	CASSAYEQYF
-	few	TRBV10-3	TRBJ2-7	TGTGCCACCTCCCCACCCGGCGAGCAGTACTTC	CATSPPGEQYF
TRBD2	-	TRBV5-6	TRBJ2-4	TGTGCCAGCAGCGGGGGACTAAAAAACATTCAGTACTTC	CASSGGLKNIQYF
-	-	TRBV5-4	TRBJ2-7	TGTGCCAACAGCACCGGACAGTCCTACGAGCAGTACTTC	CANSTGQSYEQYF
-	-	TRBV7-2	TRBJ1-2	TGTGCCAGCAGCTTAGCTCCGGGAACGGACGGCTACACCTTC	CASSLAPGTDGYTF
TRBD2	-	TRBV6-1	TRBJ2-7	TGTGCCAGCAGTTTGAGCGGGGCCTCCTACGAGCAGTACTTC	CASSLSGASYEQYF
TRBD1	-	TRBV19	TRBJ1-4	TGTGCCAGTAGTCGTATGGGACAGGCGGAAAAACTGTTTTTT	CASSRMGQAEKLFF
-	-	TRBV5-1	TRBJ2-3	TGCGCCAGCATGCTCTCAGGGATTAGCACAGATACGCAGTATTTT	CASMLSGISTDTQYF
-	-	TRBV5-6	TRBJ2-5	TGTGCCAGCAGCTTGCCCAGAGAGACCCAGTACTTC	CASSLPRETQYF
-	-	TRBV7-9	TRBJ2-2	TGTGCCAGCAGCTCCGACCCTTCATTACGGGCCGGGGAGCTGTTTTTT	CASSSDPSLRAGELFF
TRBD2	-	TRBV27	TRBJ2-1	TGTGCCAGCAGGAATTATAAAGGACTAGCGGACAATGAGCAGTTCTTC	CASRNYKGLADNEQFF
-	-	TRBV5-1	TRBJ2-1	TGCGCCAGCAGCTTCCCGCGGGTCGATGAGCAGTTCTTC	CASSFPRVDEQFF
TRBD2	-	TRBV5-8	TRBJ2-7	TGTGCCAGCAGCTTGCGGGGCGGGAGGGGCTACGAGCAGTACTTC	CASSLRGGRGYEQYF
-	-	TRBV7-9	TRBJ1-1	TGTGCCAGCAGCTTAAGGGGGTGGGAGAACACTGAAGCTTTCTTT	CASSLRGWENTEAFF
TRBD1	-	TRBV6-5	TRBJ1-6	TGTGCCAGCAGGGGACAGGGTGTCAATTCACCCCTCCACTTT	CASRGQGVNSPLHF
-	-	TRBV5-1	TRBJ2-7	TGCGCCAGCAGAAAGGCCGGGGGTAGTCCCTACGAGCAGTACTTC	CASRKAGGSPYEQYF
TRBD1	-	TRBV6-6	TRBJ1-1	TGTGCCAGCAGGACAGGGGCCACGGAAAACACTGAAGCTTTCTTT	CASRTGATENTEAFF
-	-	TRBV2	TRBJ1-5	TGTGCCAGCGGAAAGACAGAGTTCCATCAGCCCCAGCATTTT	CASGKTEFHQPQHF
TRBD2	-	TRBV28	TRBJ2-7	TGTGCCAGCACAGGGAGCGGGAGAGGCTCCTACGAGCAGTACTTC	CASTGSGRGSYEQYF
-	-	TRBV10-3	TRBJ1-1	TGTGCCATCAGTAAATCTGGGGCTTCTGAAGCTTTCTTT	CAISKSGASEAFF
TRBD2	once	TRBV10-1	TRBJ2-3	TGCGCCAGCTCTGGCGGGGGGGTTCGAGATACGCAGTATTTT	CASSGGGVRDTQYF
TRBD1	once	TRBV7-2	TRBJ1-1	TGTGCCAGCAGCCTACAAGGAGCAGGGGGCGTAGCTTTCTTT	CASSLQGAGGVAFF
-	-	TRBV6-5	TRBJ1-2	TGTGCCAGCACCCCTATCCGGGGGTTACATGGCTACACCTTC	CASTPIRGLHGYTF
TRBD2	-	TRBV4-1	TRBJ2-5	TGCGCCAGCAGCCAAGGTCGGGGCGGGAGGTGGGAGACCCAGTACTTC	CASSQGRGGRWETQYF
-	-	TRBV5-8	TRBJ2-3	TGTGCCAGCAGGAGAAAGGGGTCAGATACGCAGTATTTT	CASRRKGSDTQYF
-	-	TRBV20-1	TRBJ2-1	TGCAGTGCTTCGGACTATGAGCAGTTCTTC	CSASDYEQFF
TRBD2	-	TRBV27	TRBJ2-7	TGTGCCAGCAGACACGACACTAGCGCCAGCTCCTACGAGCAGTACTTC	CASRHDTSASSYEQYF
-	-	TRBV5-1	TRBJ2-7	TGCGCCAGCAGCTTCACAGGGCTTTACGAGCAGTACTTC	CASSFTGLYEQYF
-	-	TRBV5-1	TRBJ1-1	TGCGCCAGCAGCTTGGGCCAGGGGATCACTGAAGCTTTCTTT	CASSLGQGITEAFF
TRBD1	few	TRBV7-9	TRBJ1-6	TGTGCCAGCAGCACGAACTCAGGGGGAGTATCACCCCTCCACTTT	CASSTNSGGVSPLHF
TRBD1	-	TRBV23-1	TRBJ1-1	TGCGCCAGCAGTCAAACCCCCCACAGGGGGATCACTGAAGCTTTCTTT	CASSQTPHRGITEAFF
TRBD1	-	TRBV2	TRBJ2-7	TGTGCCAGCGGCAGACAGGGATACGAGCAGTACTTC	CASGRQGYEQYF
-	-	TRBV6-5	TRBJ1-1	TGTGCCAGCAGTTACTCGCCGGGTCGGGGTAACACTGAAGCTTTCTTT	CASSYSPGRGNTEAFF
-	-	TRBV7-3	TRBJ2-3	TGTGCCAGCAGCTTAACCTCCCCCGGACAGACTAGCACAGATACGCAGTATTTT	CASSLTSPGQTSTDTQYF
TRBD2	-	TRBV30	TRBJ2-7	TGTGCCTGGAACCTAGCGGGGGAGGAGCAGTACTTC	CAWNLAGEEQYF
TRBD2	once	TRBV7-9	TRBJ2-7	TGTGCCAGCAGCTTAGTAGGAGCGGGGGCCTACGAGCAGTACTTC	CASSLVGAGAYEQYF
TRBD2	-	TRBV27	TRBJ2-3	TGTGCCAGCAAAAGGGGAGGGGGCACAGATACGCAGTATTTT	CASKRGGGTDTQYF
TRBD2	-	TRBV7-3	TRBJ2-3	TGTGCCAGCAGCCCCCGGGTTGTGGCGGGGGTATACACAGATACGCAGTATTTT	CASSPRVVAGVYTDTQYF
TRBD1	-	TRBV7-9	TRBJ1-2	TGTGCCAGCAGCTTGGTTCCCAGGGGGACTAACTATGGCTACACCTTC	CASSLVPRGTNYGYTF
TRBD1	-	TRBV6-5	TRBJ2-1	TGTGCCAGCAGTTACCTCCAGGGGGCCTCCTACAATGAGCAGTTCTTC	CASSYLQGASYNEQFF
-	-	TRBV28	TRBJ1-3	TGTGCCAGCAAAGTTCCCAGCTCTGGAAACACCATATATTTT	CASKVPSSGNTIYF
-	-	TRBV19	TRBJ2-3	TGTGCCAGTAGTGGATCGGCAGGGGCCACAGATACGCAGTATTTT	CASSGSAGATDTQYF
-	-	TRBV6-6	TRBJ1-2	TGTGCCAGCAGTTACGAAGTAGCCCCTGCCTATGGCTACACCTTC	CASSYEVAPAYGYTF
-	-	TRBV5-6	TRBJ1-1	TGTGCCAGCAGCTATCTTTTGAGTTCTGAAGCTTTCTTT	CASSYLLSSEAFF
TRBD1	few	TRBV28	TRBJ1-2	TGTGCCAGCCTGGACAGGGGGCGTGTCGACTATGGCTACACCTTC	CASLDRGRVDYGYTF